The 13 T cell receptor beta chains in this list originate from one sample, sequenced in a study of blood T cell repertoires in COVID-19. Here immunoSEQ multiplex PCR was the method, and the copy in TCRdb shows in-frame clones only, minus some. This table holds 140,000 or so clones, over 75% found once. The sequencing input was peripheral blood. Every receptor here comes from a woman in her forties or fifties with acute or convalescent COVID-19.

This clone turned up a few times. The chain has TRBV3-1 (or the pseudogene TRBV3-2) and TRBJ1-5; unclear D gene. This CDR3 has 15 amino acids. In germline, CDR1 is LGHDT, CDR2 YNNKEL (reference sequence). V lost 3 bases and J lost 2, with 11 bases in between. The CDR3, as DNA: TGTGCCAGCAGCCAGTTACCCTATGGCAATCAGCCCCAGCATTTT. Translation gives CASSQLPYGNQPQHF.

The chain joins TRBV7-9 to TRBJ2-1, with D perhaps matching TRBD1 (7 bases). CDR1 and CDR2 from the germline V gene are SEHNR and FQNEAQ (reference sequence). V lost 2 bases, J lost 8 bases, and 16 bases lay in between. The CDR3 sequence is 15 residues long. The CDR3: CASSLQGGVSDEQFF. For the CDR3, the DNA is TGTGCCAGCAGCTTACAGGGGGGCGTTTCGGATGAGCAGTTCTTC.

This chain joins TRBV19 and TRBJ1-2, with D unclear. Germline CDR1 is LNHDA and CDR2 is SQIVND (reference sequence). The V gene lost 2 bases and the J gene lost 8 bases, with 9 bases spanning the gap. This CDR3 spans 12 amino acids. As DNA, the CDR3 is TGTGCCAGTAGTATAAGCCCGGGGGGCTACACCTTC. Protein sequence: CASSISPGGYTF.

This clone was counted only a few times. The rearrangement joins TRBV5-1 to TRBJ1-2; maybe TRBD1 (5 bases). CDR1 and CDR2 (germline): SGHRS, YFSETQ. There are 13 residues in the CDR3. V dropped 1 base and J dropped 7 bases, with 11 bases sitting between them. Here the CDR3 reads CASSLTRVSGYTF. CDR3 DNA: TGCGCCAGCAGCTTGACCAGGGTTTCTGGCTACACCTTC.

The chain uses TRBV7-3 and TRBJ2-2; 10 nucleotides agree with TRBD2. CDR1 SGHTA and CDR2 FQGTGA come from the germline V gene. This CDR3 comprises 17 residues. Unmatched junction bases numbered 11, after V lost 4 bases and J lost 6 bases. The CDR3 region is CASSSSRPGLAPGELFF. For the CDR3, the DNA is TGTGCCAGCAGCTCCTCACGACCGGGACTAGCGCCCGGGGAGCTGTTTTTT. Based on the CDR3 plus reference TRBV7-3 and TRBJ2-2, the full variable domain is GAGVSQTPSNKVTEKGKYVELRCDPISGHTALYWYRQSLGQGPEFLIYFQGTGAADDSGLPNDRFFAVRPEGSVSTLKIQRTERGDSAVYLCASSSSRPGLAPGELFFGEGSRLTVL.

The chain has TRBV7-9 and TRBJ1-1; 7 bases match TRBD1. This CDR3 has 15 amino acids. Trimming at V came to 3 bases and at J to 4 bases, leaving 8 bases not matched to a gene. CDR1 is SEHNR and CDR2 is FQNEAQ in the germline V gene (reference sequence). The CDR3 here is CASSLVGGVGTEAFF. In nucleotides, the CDR3 is TGTGCCAGCAGCTTGGTAGGGGGCGTTGGCACTGAAGCTTTCTTT.

The V call is TRBV6-1, the J call TRBJ2-7; no definite D call. The CDR3 contains 12 residues. CDR1 is MNHNS and CDR2 is SASEGT in the germline V gene. The V and J ends lost 2 bases and 6 bases respectively, with 8 bases between them. The CDR3 here is CASSESRSEQYF. The CDR3 bases are TGTGCCAGCAGTGAAAGCCGGTCCGAGCAGTACTTC.

J is TRBJ2-2 and V is TRBV3-1 (or the pseudogene TRBV3-2); 13 bases line up with TRBD2. Germline trimming cut 0 bases from V and 5 bases from J; bases unmatched to any gene: 3. The CDR3 contains 17 residues. Germline V gene data show CDR1 as LGHDT and CDR2 as YNNKEL (reference sequence). The CDR3 DNA reads TGTGCCAGCAGCCAAGAGGGACTAGCGGGGCGGACCGGGGAGCTGTTTTTT. This encodes CASSQEGLAGRTGELFF.

The J gene is TRBJ1-4, the V gene TRBV3-1 (or the pseudogene TRBV3-2); 8 bases match TRBD1. V lost 6 bases, J lost 9 bases, and 15 bases stayed unmatched. This CDR3 has 16 residues. The germline V gene encodes CDR1 LGHDT and CDR2 YNNKEL (reference sequence). In DNA form, the CDR3 reads TGTGCCAGCAGAGGAAGCTCCCCAGGGGGCGCAAAAAAACTGTTTTTT. Its protein is CASRGSSPGGAKKLFF.

This clone has more than one count but fewer than ten. V is TRBV12-3 or TRBV12-4 and J is TRBJ1-1; D unclear. Trimming removed 1 base from V and 4 bases from J, with 7 bases in between. This CDR3 is 13 amino acids long. The DNA for the CDR3 is TGTGCCAGCAGTTTAGAGAGGAGCACTGAAGCTTTCTTT. Protein product: CASSLERSTEAFF.

The chain combines TRBV28 with TRBJ1-2; TRBD1 aligns across 8 bases. From germline, CDR1 is MDHEN and CDR2 SYDVKM. The length of the CDR3 is 14 residues. The junction had 9 bases not matched to a gene; V was cut back by 5 bases and J by 7 bases. This chain's CDR3 is CASSSGQGGGGYTF. For the CDR3, the DNA is TGTGCCAGCAGTAGCGGACAGGGAGGGGGTGGCTACACCTTC.

The CDR3 DNA follows: TGTGCCACCAGTGATTTCAATGCTCGGGAGTGGGGTAATGAGCAGTTCTTC. The encoded protein is CATSDFNAREWGNEQFF. V is TRBV24-1 and J is TRBJ2-1; D might be TRBD2 (6 bases). V was shortened by 1 base and J by 7 bases, with 19 bases between the two germline ends. The CDR3 contains 17 residues. Germline CDR1 and CDR2: KGHDR and SFDVKD.

This sequence joins TRBV4-3 and TRBJ1-2; no clear D. Per the germline V gene, CDR1 is LGHNA and CDR2 is YSLEER. This CDR3 has 15 residues. The ends were cut back, 3 bases at V and 7 bases at J, with 18 bases in the middle. CDR3 DNA: TGCGCCAGCAGCCACTACTCCCGGGAGCTGGGTGGCTACACCTTC. This codes for CASSHYSRELGGYTF.